These T cell receptor beta chains were read from a single sample in a study of T cell responses to AZD1222 COVID-19 vaccine. Only in-frame clones appear in the TCRdb table, and some are missing; sequencing was by immunoSEQ multiplex PCR. The sample records about 100,000 clones, about 86% being singletons. Sequencing was performed on peripheral blood, taken on day 0 of AZD1222 vaccination. Receptors were obtained from an adult in good health. The CDR3 runs from the conserved cysteine through the conserved F or W. D genes are given only for firm matches. A row's size may be missing; if present it is once, few, many or a size class.

size: -
V: TRBV9
D: -
J: TRBJ2-2
DNA: TGTGCCAGCAGCGCAAGAGGAACCACCGGGGAGCTGTTTTTT
CDR3: CASSARGTTGELFF

size: once
V: TRBV28
D: TRBD1
J: TRBJ1-2
DNA: TGTGCCAGCAGTTCGTACAGGGGCGCAGGGTTCGGCTATGGCTACACCTTC
CDR3: CASSSYRGAGFGYGYTF

size: -
V: TRBV7-7
D: -
J: TRBJ2-7
DNA: TGTGCTAGCAGCCCAGACAGGTTCCACGAGCAGTACTTC
CDR3: CASSPDRFHEQYF

size: -
V: TRBV27
D: TRBD1
J: TRBJ1-1
DNA: TGTGCCAGCAGTTTATTAACAGGGGGGAGGGGTCTCAACACTGAAGCTTTCTTT
CDR3: CASSLLTGGRGLNTEAFF

size: once
V: TRBV10-3
D: TRBD2
J: TRBJ2-5
DNA: TGTGCCATCAGCCGGGAGGGCCAGGAGACCCAGTACTTC
CDR3: CAISREGQETQYF

size: -
V: TRBV9
D: -
J: TRBJ2-3
DNA: TGTGCCAGCAGCGTAGCTTCGTCCAGTGGCGCAGATACGCAGTATTTT
CDR3: CASSVASSSGADTQYF

size: -
V: TRBV24-1
D: -
J: TRBJ2-5
DNA: TGTGCCACCGGGGGGATCGGACAGCAAGAGACCCAGTACTTC
CDR3: CATGGIGQQETQYF

size: -
V: TRBV6-5
D: -
J: TRBJ1-1
DNA: TGTGCCAGCAGTTACCGAGGGGCGAACACTGAAGCTTTCTTT
CDR3: CASSYRGANTEAFF

size: -
V: TRBV15
D: -
J: TRBJ2-3
DNA: TGTGCCACCAGCAGACTCACTACGACAGATACGCAGTATTTT
CDR3: CATSRLTTTDTQYF

size: once
V: TRBV5-6
D: -
J: TRBJ1-5
DNA: TGTGCCAGCAGCTTGGGGGCGGCTTCGGGTCAGCCCCAGCATTTT
CDR3: CASSLGAASGQPQHF

size: -
V: TRBV5-1
D: -
J: TRBJ1-1
DNA: TGCGCCAGCAGCTCGCAGCCTATGAACACTGAAGCTTTCTTT
CDR3: CASSSQPMNTEAFF

size: few
V: TRBV5-8
D: -
J: TRBJ1-1
DNA: TGTGCCAGCAGCTTTCAAGGTGGGGCTTTCTTT
CDR3: CASSFQGGAFF

size: -
V: TRBV5-1
D: TRBD1
J: TRBJ2-7
DNA: TGCGCCAGCAGCTGGGGACAGGGAGCTCGAGACGAGCAGTACTTC
CDR3: CASSWGQGARDEQYF

size: -
V: TRBV7-2
D: -
J: TRBJ2-1
DNA: TGTGCCAGCAGCCGGGACATCCGTGAGCAGTTCTTC
CDR3: CASSRDIREQFF

size: -
V: TRBV19
D: -
J: TRBJ1-5
DNA: TGTGCCAGTAGTGGGCAAGACAATCAGCCCCAGCATTTT
CDR3: CASSGQDNQPQHF

size: -
V: TRBV20-1
D: -
J: TRBJ2-3
DNA: TGCAGTGCTAGTAGAGATACGGGTAGCGGCTACACAGATACGCAGTATTTT
CDR3: CSASRDTGSGYTDTQYF

size: -
V: TRBV9
D: -
J: TRBJ2-3
DNA: TGTGCCAGCAGCCCTTGGACAGAAGAGTCAGATACGCAGTATTTT
CDR3: CASSPWTEESDTQYF

size: -
V: TRBV6-5
D: TRBD1
J: TRBJ2-7
DNA: TGTGCCAGCAGTCGGACAGGGGGCCACGAGCAGTACTTC
CDR3: CASSRTGGHEQYF

size: -
V: TRBV5-1
D: -
J: TRBJ1-1
DNA: TGCGCCAGCAGCTTCGTGGGTACCCGGGACACTGAAGCTTTCTTT
CDR3: CASSFVGTRDTEAFF

size: few
V: TRBV28
D: -
J: TRBJ2-7
DNA: TGTGCCAGCAGTTTAATCCCCTGGCGGAACCCCAAGGGCGAGCAGTACTTC
CDR3: CASSLIPWRNPKGEQYF

size: -
V: TRBV30
D: -
J: TRBJ1-1
DNA: TGTGCCTGGAGTTGGGGCAGGGTGAACACTGAAGCTTTCTTT
CDR3: CAWSWGRVNTEAFF

size: -
V: TRBV11-3
D: -
J: TRBJ2-6
DNA: TGTGCCAGCAGCCCAGGAACAGGTTTGGGGGGGGCCAACGTCCTGACTTTC
CDR3: CASSPGTGLGGANVLTF

size: -
V: TRBV6-4
D: -
J: TRBJ1-1
DNA: TGTGCCAGCAGTGCCGGGGGCCGCCATGAAGCTTTCTTT
CDR3: CASSAGGRHEAFF

size: -
V: TRBV25-1
D: -
J: TRBJ2-6
DNA: TGTGCCAGCAGTGAACCCGGGGGATCTGGGGCCAACGTCCTGACTTTC
CDR3: CASSEPGGSGANVLTF

size: -
V: TRBV5-4
D: -
J: TRBJ1-2
DNA: TGTGCCAGCAGCTCCCCGGGGGGGGGCTACACCTTC
CDR3: CASSSPGGGYTF

size: -
V: TRBV7-9
D: -
J: TRBJ2-7
DNA: TGTGCCAGCAGCTTAGCGGGAGTAAACGAGCAGTACTTC
CDR3: CASSLAGVNEQYF

size: -
V: TRBV4-3
D: -
J: TRBJ2-1
DNA: TGCGCCAGCAGCCTGGGGGCCGGGAGAGGGTACAATGAGCAGTTCTTC
CDR3: CASSLGAGRGYNEQFF

size: -
V: TRBV27
D: TRBD1
J: TRBJ2-7
DNA: TGTGCCAGCAGTCCTGGGACAGGTGCGTCCTACGAGCAGTACTTC
CDR3: CASSPGTGASYEQYF

size: -
V: TRBV19
D: -
J: TRBJ1-4
DNA: TGTGCCAGTGCCAGCGAAGTGGGCAGGGTACGGGAAAAACTGTTTTTT
CDR3: CASASEVGRVREKLFF

size: -
V: TRBV29-1
D: TRBD2
J: TRBJ2-7
DNA: TGCAGCGTCGGTCCGGGACTAGCGGGCGATGCTACGAACTACGAGCAGTACTTC
CDR3: CSVGPGLAGDATNYEQYF

size: -
V: TRBV15
D: TRBD1
J: TRBJ1-6
DNA: TGTGCCACCAGCGGAGGGACCGGGACAGTCAATTCACCCCTCCACTTT
CDR3: CATSGGTGTVNSPLHF

size: -
V: TRBV27
D: -
J: TRBJ1-2
DNA: TGTGCCAGCAGTTGGGACGCGAGAAATACGGTGTACACCTTC
CDR3: CASSWDARNTVYTF

size: -
V: TRBV5-1
D: TRBD1
J: TRBJ2-7
DNA: TGCGCCAGCAGCAAGGACAGGGGGCCATGGTCTTACGAGCAGTACTTC
CDR3: CASSKDRGPWSYEQYF

size: -
V: TRBV28
D: -
J: TRBJ1-1
DNA: TGTGCCAGCAGTTTATTGGGGTCGGACACTGAAGCTTTCTTT
CDR3: CASSLLGSDTEAFF

size: -
V: TRBV6-2/TRBV6-3
D: -
J: TRBJ2-5
DNA: TGTGCCAGCAGTTACTCGGCGGGCCTAAGGGACCAGTACTTC
CDR3: CASSYSAGLRDQYF

size: -
V: TRBV10-3
D: TRBD1
J: TRBJ1-6
DNA: TGTGCCATCAGTGAGTCGAGGGACAGGTATTCACCCCTCCACTTT
CDR3: CAISESRDRYSPLHF

size: -
V: TRBV5-1
D: -
J: TRBJ1-4
DNA: TGCGCCAGCAGCTTCGACACAACTAATGAAAAACTGTTTTTT
CDR3: CASSFDTTNEKLFF

size: -
V: TRBV19
D: -
J: TRBJ1-5
DNA: TGTGCCAGTAGTATCCCCCGGGGAAGAAGCAATCAGCCCCAGCATTTT
CDR3: CASSIPRGRSNQPQHF

size: -
V: TRBV28
D: TRBD2
J: TRBJ2-1
DNA: TGTGCCAGCAGTTATTACCGACTAGCGGGAGGTTTAACCTACAATGAGCAGTTCTTC
CDR3: CASSYYRLAGGLTYNEQFF

size: -
V: TRBV7-9
D: -
J: TRBJ2-3
DNA: TGTGCCAGCAACCTAGGAGGGGGAGGGCCTTCAGATACGCAGTATTTT
CDR3: CASNLGGGGPSDTQYF

size: -
V: TRBV13
D: -
J: TRBJ1-1
DNA: TGTGCCAGCAGCTTAGGCCTTACAAGCCGAGAGAACACTGAAGCTTTCTTT
CDR3: CASSLGLTSRENTEAFF

size: -
V: TRBV28
D: -
J: TRBJ1-5
DNA: TGTGCCAGCAGTTCTGGACAGCCCAATCAGCCCCAGCATTTT
CDR3: CASSSGQPNQPQHF

size: -
V: TRBV28
D: TRBD1
J: TRBJ2-5
DNA: TGTGCCAGCACCCAAGGGGGACAGAGAGTCCAAGAGACCCAGTACTTC
CDR3: CASTQGGQRVQETQYF

size: -
V: TRBV20-1
D: TRBD2
J: TRBJ2-1
DNA: TGCAGTGCTAGTCCATTAGGGACTAGCGCCTACAATGAGCAGTTCTTC
CDR3: CSASPLGTSAYNEQFF

size: -
V: TRBV25-1
D: -
J: TRBJ2-2
DNA: TGTGCCAGCAGTGAAGGGGGTCCCGGGGAGCTGTTTTTT
CDR3: CASSEGGPGELFF